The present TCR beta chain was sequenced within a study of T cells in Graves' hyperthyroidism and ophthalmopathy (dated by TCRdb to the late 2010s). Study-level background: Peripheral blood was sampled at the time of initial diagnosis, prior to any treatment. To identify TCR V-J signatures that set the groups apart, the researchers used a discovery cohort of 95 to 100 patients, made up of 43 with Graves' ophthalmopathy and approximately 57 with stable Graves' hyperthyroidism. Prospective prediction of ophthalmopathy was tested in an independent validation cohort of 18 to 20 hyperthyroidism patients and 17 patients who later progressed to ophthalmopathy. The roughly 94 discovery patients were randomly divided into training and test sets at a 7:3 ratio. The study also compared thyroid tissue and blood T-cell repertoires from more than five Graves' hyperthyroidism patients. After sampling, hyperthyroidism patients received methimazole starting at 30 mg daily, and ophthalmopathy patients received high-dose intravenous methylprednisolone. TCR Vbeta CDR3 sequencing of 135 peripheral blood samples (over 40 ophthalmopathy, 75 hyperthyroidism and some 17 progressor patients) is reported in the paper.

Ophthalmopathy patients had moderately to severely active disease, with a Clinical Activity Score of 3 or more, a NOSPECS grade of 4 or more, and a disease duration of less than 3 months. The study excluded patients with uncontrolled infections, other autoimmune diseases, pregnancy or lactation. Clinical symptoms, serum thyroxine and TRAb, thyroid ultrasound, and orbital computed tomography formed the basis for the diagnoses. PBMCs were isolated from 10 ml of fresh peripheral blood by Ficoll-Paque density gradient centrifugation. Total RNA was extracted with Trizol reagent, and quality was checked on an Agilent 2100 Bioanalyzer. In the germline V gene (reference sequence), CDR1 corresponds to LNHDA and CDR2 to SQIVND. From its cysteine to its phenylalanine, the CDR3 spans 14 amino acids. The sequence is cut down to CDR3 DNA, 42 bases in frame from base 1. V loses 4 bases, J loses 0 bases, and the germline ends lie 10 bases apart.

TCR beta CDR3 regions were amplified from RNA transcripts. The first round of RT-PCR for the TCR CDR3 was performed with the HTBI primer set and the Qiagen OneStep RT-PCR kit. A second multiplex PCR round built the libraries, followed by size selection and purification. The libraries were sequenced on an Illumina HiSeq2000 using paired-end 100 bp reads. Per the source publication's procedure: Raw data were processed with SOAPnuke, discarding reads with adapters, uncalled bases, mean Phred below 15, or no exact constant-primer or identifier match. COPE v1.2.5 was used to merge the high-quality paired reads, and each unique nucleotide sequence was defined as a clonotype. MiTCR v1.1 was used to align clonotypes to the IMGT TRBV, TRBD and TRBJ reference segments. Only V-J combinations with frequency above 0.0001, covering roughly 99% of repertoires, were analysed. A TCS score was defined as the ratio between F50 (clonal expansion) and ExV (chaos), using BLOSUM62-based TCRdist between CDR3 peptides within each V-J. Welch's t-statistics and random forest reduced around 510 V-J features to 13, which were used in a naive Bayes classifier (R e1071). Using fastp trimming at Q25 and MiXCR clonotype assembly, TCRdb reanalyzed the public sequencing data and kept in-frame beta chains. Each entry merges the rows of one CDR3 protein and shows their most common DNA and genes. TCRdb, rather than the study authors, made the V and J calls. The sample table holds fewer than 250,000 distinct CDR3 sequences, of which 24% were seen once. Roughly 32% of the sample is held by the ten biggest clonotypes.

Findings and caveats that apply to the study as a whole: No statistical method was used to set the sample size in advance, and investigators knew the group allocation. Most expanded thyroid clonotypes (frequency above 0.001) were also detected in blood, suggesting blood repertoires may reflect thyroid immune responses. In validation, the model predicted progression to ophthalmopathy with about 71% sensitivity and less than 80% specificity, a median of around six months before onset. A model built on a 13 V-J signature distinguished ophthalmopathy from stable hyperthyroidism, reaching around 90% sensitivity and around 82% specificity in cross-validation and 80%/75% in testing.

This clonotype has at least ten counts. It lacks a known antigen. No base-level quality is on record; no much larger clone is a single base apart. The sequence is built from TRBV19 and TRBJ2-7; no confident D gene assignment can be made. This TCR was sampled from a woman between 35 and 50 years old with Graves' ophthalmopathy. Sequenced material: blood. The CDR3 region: CASSNARSSYEQYF. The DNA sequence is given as TGTGCCAGTAGTAATGCGCGTAGCTCCTACGAGCAGTACTTC.